This T cell receptor beta chain derives from a study of blood T cell repertoires in COVID-19 (dated by TCRdb to between 2020 and 2021). At the level of the whole study: Samples from collaborators originated in the United States, Italy and Spain and spanned both the acute and convalescent phases of COVID-19. Deeply sampled blood TCRbeta repertoires from subjects exposed to, actively infected with, or recovered from COVID-19 were included in the dataset. The samples were drawn from two sources: the first 160 participants of the ongoing ImmuneRACE study, and 1,200 or so subjects contributed by 6 global collaborators. Nearly every sample came with metadata listing a de-identified subject ID, COVID-19 status, age in years and sex. The material from the prospective study consisted of cDNA or gDNA derived from T cells, B-cell-depleted T cells, or PBMCs. HLA class I and class II types, where available, came from metadata supplied by the sample provider rather than from assay-based typing. A freely available public database, intended as a resource for researchers studying the immune response to SARS-CoV-2, is where the repertoires were released. Study-wide findings and limitations: How much clinical and demographic metadata was included differed by source and by participant, and the metadata was provided uncurated.

TCRbeta CDR3 regions were amplified from genomic DNA by means of the immunoSEQ Assay, a bias-controlled multiplex PCR. As for how the authors treated the data: The number of nucleated cells in each sample was estimated from the amplification of reference gene primers within the assay. To quantify the absolute abundance of each unique TCRbeta CDR3 rearrangement, sequence reads were collapsed and filtered. For each sample, productive Simpson clonality was calculated as the square root of Simpson's diversity index across productive rearrangements. As stored in TCRdb, this immuneACCESS dataset retains in-frame rearrangements with V and J assigned. A fraction of the clones does not appear; measured against another copy, unresolved V genes explain less than half of the discrepancy, and the remainder lacks a known reason. V and J calls and clone size follow that table, whereas D and trimming were derived from the DNA. This sample has 150,000 to 200,000 clones in its table, and over 70% of those were observed once. Jointly, the top ten make up over 10% of the sample.

Participants in the prospective study were enrolled through a virtual design, were aged roughly 18 to 90 years, and lived in fewer than 30 United States geographic areas. Cohort assignment in the prospective study relied on participant-reported clinical history from a screening survey and a study questionnaire. For ImmuneRACE Cohort 3, a participant was defined as recovered based on two consecutive negative NP/OP PCR tests, clearance by a healthcare professional, or resolution of symptoms. Mobile phlebotomists in the prospective study collected whole blood, serum and a nasopharyngeal or oropharyngeal swab from every participant. Additional blood draws and questionnaires over an approximately 2-month period could optionally be provided by prospective study participants. Blood samples from the prospective study were shipped frozen or at room temperature prior to DNA extraction. Comment on this clone: Its antigen is currently not known. Base qualities are not at hand, and no much larger clone is one base apart.

Inclusive of the bounding cysteine and phenylalanine, the CDR3 is 13 residues long. The kept DNA is CDR3 alone, 39 bases in frame from the first base. Looking up the germline V gene (reference sequence) yields CDR1 LGHDT and CDR2 YNNKEL. V sheds 0 bases and J sheds 11 bases, leaving 11 bases between their ends. The rearrangement joined TRBV3-1 (or the pseudogene TRBV3-2) to TRBJ2-1, with a weak D call of TRBD2 (6 bases match). What was sequenced was PBMCs or T cells enriched from blood (not recorded which). This clonotype originated in a woman aged 55-69 years who had recovered from COVID-19. The CDR3 here reads CASSQDLRGKQFF. Read as DNA, the sequence is TGTGCCAGCAGCCAAGATCTTCGGGGGAAGCAGTTCTTC.